These T cell receptor beta chains were read from a single sample in a study of T cells after yellow fever vaccination. TCRdb reprocessed the 5' RACE reads via MiXCR and lists one record per CDR3 protein. Of approximately 240,000 distinct CDR3 sequences listed, 3.6% were seen once; the top ten hold roughly a fifth. This specimen consisted of PBMCs, obtained 15 days after the yellow fever booster vaccination. These receptors were collected from a man aged 18-30 years who received the YFV17D yellow fever vaccine. The CDR3 runs from the conserved cysteine through the conserved F or W. Each record gives: CDR3 DNA, CDR3 protein, clone size, V gene, D gene, J gene, CDR3 length. A D gene is named only where the DNA matches it firmly. Some rows have no size entry. The others give once, few or many, or a class for an expanded clone.

cdr3_nt: TGTGCCAGCAGCCAAGATCTTTTAGGAGAGGAAGCTTTCTTT
cdr3_aa: CASSQDLLGEEAFF
clone_size: many
v_call: TRBV4-2
d_call: -
j_call: TRBJ1-1
cdr3_length: 14

cdr3_nt: TGTGCCAGCAGCGATGTCATCTGGATACGGGGCTACACCTTC
cdr3_aa: CASSDVIWIRGYTF
clone_size: few
v_call: TRBV5-4
d_call: -
j_call: TRBJ1-2
cdr3_length: 14

cdr3_nt: TGTGCCATCAGCGACAGGGGTGGGATCAGTGAGCAGTTCTTC
cdr3_aa: CAISDRGGISEQFF
clone_size: many
v_call: TRBV10-3
d_call: TRBD1
j_call: TRBJ2-1
cdr3_length: 14

cdr3_nt: TGTGCCAGCAGTCCTTTCGACAGGCCCAGCTATGGCTACACCTTC
cdr3_aa: CASSPFDRPSYGYTF
clone_size: many
v_call: TRBV12-3/TRBV12-4
d_call: -
j_call: TRBJ1-2
cdr3_length: 15

cdr3_nt: TGTGCCAGCAGCTTCCTAGCGGGGGACCACCAAGAGACCCAGTACTTC
cdr3_aa: CASSFLAGDHQETQYF
clone_size: many
v_call: TRBV7-2
d_call: TRBD2
j_call: TRBJ2-5
cdr3_length: 16

cdr3_nt: TGTGCCACCAGCAGGTTCTCTGGGGCCAACGTCCTGACTTTC
cdr3_aa: CATSRFSGANVLTF
clone_size: -
v_call: TRBV15
d_call: -
j_call: TRBJ2-6
cdr3_length: 14

cdr3_nt: TGTGCCAGCAGCACGGGATATTCACCCCTCCACTTT
cdr3_aa: CASSTGYSPLHF
clone_size: many
v_call: TRBV7-9
d_call: -
j_call: TRBJ1-6
cdr3_length: 12

cdr3_nt: TGTGCCAGCAGCCCGCGAGTTAGCGGGGGGGACAATGAGCAGTTCTTC
cdr3_aa: CASSPRVSGGDNEQFF
clone_size: -
v_call: TRBV3-1
d_call: TRBD2
j_call: TRBJ2-1
cdr3_length: 16

cdr3_nt: TGCGCCAGCAGCCCGCAGGGGAGGGATACGCAGTATTTT
cdr3_aa: CASSPQGRDTQYF
clone_size: many
v_call: TRBV5-1
d_call: -
j_call: TRBJ2-3
cdr3_length: 13

cdr3_nt: TGTGCCAGCTCACCCGGGTGGGGGAAGTACGAGCAGTACTTC
cdr3_aa: CASSPGWGKYEQYF
clone_size: many
v_call: TRBV18
d_call: -
j_call: TRBJ2-7
cdr3_length: 14

cdr3_nt: TGTGCCAGCAGCTTAGGGGGGCGGGACACCGGGGAGCTGTTTTTT
cdr3_aa: CASSLGGRDTGELFF
clone_size: many
v_call: TRBV7-6
d_call: -
j_call: TRBJ2-2
cdr3_length: 15

cdr3_nt: TGTGCCAGCAGTTACTCGAGTGGGACTGATCAGCCCCAGCATTTT
cdr3_aa: CASSYSSGTDQPQHF
clone_size: many
v_call: TRBV6-5
d_call: -
j_call: TRBJ1-5
cdr3_length: 15

cdr3_nt: TGTGCCTGGAGTTGGACAGGGCTTAACGAGCAGTACTTC
cdr3_aa: CAWSWTGLNEQYF
clone_size: many
v_call: TRBV30
d_call: TRBD1
j_call: TRBJ2-7
cdr3_length: 13

cdr3_nt: TGCAGTGTACGATTCGGAAACACCATATATTTT
cdr3_aa: CSVRFGNTIYF
clone_size: many
v_call: TRBV20-1
d_call: -
j_call: TRBJ1-3
cdr3_length: 11

cdr3_nt: TGTGCCAGCAGTCACCGACAGGCCGAAGTGGGGGAGACCCAGTACTTC
cdr3_aa: CASSHRQAEVGETQYF
clone_size: many
v_call: TRBV27
d_call: -
j_call: TRBJ2-5
cdr3_length: 16

cdr3_nt: TGTGCCAGTAGACAGTTTATGAACACTGAAGCTTTCTTT
cdr3_aa: CASRQFMNTEAFF
clone_size: many
v_call: TRBV19
d_call: -
j_call: TRBJ1-1
cdr3_length: 13

cdr3_nt: TGTGCCAGCAGCTTAGGCACTAGCGGGGGGCTGTGGGCAGATACGCAGTATTTT
cdr3_aa: CASSLGTSGGLWADTQYF
clone_size: many
v_call: TRBV11-2
d_call: TRBD2
j_call: TRBJ2-3
cdr3_length: 18

cdr3_nt: TGCGCCAGCAGCATTGGGACTAGCGGGGGGACAGATACGCAGTATTTT
cdr3_aa: CASSIGTSGGTDTQYF
clone_size: many
v_call: TRBV5-1
d_call: TRBD2
j_call: TRBJ2-3
cdr3_length: 16

cdr3_nt: TGTGCCACCAGTTCAGGGAGGGGGTACCAAGAGACCCAGTACTTC
cdr3_aa: CATSSGRGYQETQYF
clone_size: many
v_call: TRBV24-1
d_call: -
j_call: TRBJ2-5
cdr3_length: 15

cdr3_nt: TGTGCCAGCAGCCCGACAATGAGGACAGGGAACACTGAAGCTTTCTTT
cdr3_aa: CASSPTMRTGNTEAFF
clone_size: many
v_call: TRBV7-9
d_call: TRBD1
j_call: TRBJ1-1
cdr3_length: 16

cdr3_nt: TGTGCCAGCAGCTTATGGGGGGATCCTAATGAAAAACTGTTTTTT
cdr3_aa: CASSLWGDPNEKLFF
clone_size: many
v_call: TRBV7-2
d_call: -
j_call: TRBJ1-4
cdr3_length: 15

cdr3_nt: TGTGCCAGCAGCTTGCAACAGTATAATTCACCCCTCCACTTT
cdr3_aa: CASSLQQYNSPLHF
clone_size: -
v_call: TRBV5-4
d_call: -
j_call: TRBJ1-6
cdr3_length: 14

cdr3_nt: TGTGCCACCAGCAGAGAAGCCGCATACCAAGAGACCCAGTACTTC
cdr3_aa: CATSREAAYQETQYF
clone_size: many
v_call: TRBV15
d_call: -
j_call: TRBJ2-5
cdr3_length: 15

cdr3_nt: TGTGCCAGCAGTGGACAGGGGGCCTACAATGAGCAGTTCTTC
cdr3_aa: CASSGQGAYNEQFF
clone_size: many
v_call: TRBV2
d_call: TRBD1
j_call: TRBJ2-1
cdr3_length: 14

cdr3_nt: TGCAGTGCTAGATCAGGGGGCATGAACACTGAAGCTTTCTTT
cdr3_aa: CSARSGGMNTEAFF
clone_size: many
v_call: TRBV20-1
d_call: TRBD1
j_call: TRBJ1-1
cdr3_length: 14

cdr3_nt: TGTGCCAGCAGCTTAGTGGGGGCCGGGACGCAGTATTTT
cdr3_aa: CASSLVGAGTQYF
clone_size: many
v_call: TRBV7-9
d_call: -
j_call: TRBJ2-3
cdr3_length: 13

cdr3_nt: TGTGCCAGCAGCCCCCAAGACAGGGCGAACACTGAAGCTTTCTTT
cdr3_aa: CASSPQDRANTEAFF
clone_size: many
v_call: TRBV7-2
d_call: TRBD1
j_call: TRBJ1-1
cdr3_length: 15

cdr3_nt: TGTGCCAGCAGCTTAGTCGAGGGGTCCGAGCAGTACTTC
cdr3_aa: CASSLVEGSEQYF
clone_size: many
v_call: TRBV7-2
d_call: -
j_call: TRBJ2-7
cdr3_length: 13

cdr3_nt: TGCGCCAGCAGCTTCGGCTACAGGGGGCAGACAGATACGCAGTATTTT
cdr3_aa: CASSFGYRGQTDTQYF
clone_size: many
v_call: TRBV5-1
d_call: TRBD1
j_call: TRBJ2-3
cdr3_length: 16

cdr3_nt: TGTGCCAGCAGATCCCGGCTAACTAATGAAAAACTGTTTTTT
cdr3_aa: CASRSRLTNEKLFF
clone_size: many
v_call: TRBV6-5
d_call: -
j_call: TRBJ1-4
cdr3_length: 14

cdr3_nt: TGCGCCAGCAGCCCACCGGGACTAGGTCTTTCGGGTGAGCAGTTCTTC
cdr3_aa: CASSPPGLGLSGEQFF
clone_size: many
v_call: TRBV4-1
d_call: TRBD2
j_call: TRBJ2-1
cdr3_length: 16

cdr3_nt: TGCGCCAGCAGCCCGGGACAGGGTGAGGGCTACACCTTC
cdr3_aa: CASSPGQGEGYTF
clone_size: many
v_call: TRBV5-1
d_call: TRBD1
j_call: TRBJ1-2
cdr3_length: 13